These 25 T cell receptor beta chains were sequenced from one sample in a study of blood T cell repertoires in COVID-19. Produced via immunoSEQ multiplex PCR; TCRdb's table is partial and in-frame only. The repertoire holds under 100,000 clones, with around 90% as singletons. Source material: peripheral blood. The receptors here all came from a male donor with acute or convalescent COVID-19.

This clone is a singleton in its sample. The V call is TRBV2, the J call TRBJ1-2; D is undetermined. Trimming removed 3 bases at V and 0 bases at J, with 8 bases between. In germline, CDR1 is SNHLY, CDR2 FYNNEI. The CDR3 consists of 14 residues. CDR3 nucleotide sequence: TGTGCCAGCAGTGAGCAGGACTCTAACTATGGCTACACCTTC. It specifies CASSEQDSNYGYTF.

The sample holds one count of this clone. The genes are TRBV21-1 and TRBJ2-1; TRBD1, the D gene given by the table, was not confirmed from the DNA. TRBV21-1 is reported as a pseudogene. The CDR3 has 11 residues. The CDR3: CARQGVDEQFF. The CDR3 bases are TGTGCCAGACAGGGGGTGGATGAGCAGTTCTTC.

The rearrangement links TRBV15 to TRBJ2-7, with 8 nucleotides matching TRBD1. J was trimmed by 1 base and V by 1 base; bases with no gene match: 3. Germline V gene lookup returns CDR1 LNHNV and CDR2 YYDKDF (reference sequence). This CDR3 spans 15 amino acids. CDR3 bases: TGTGCCACCAGCAGAGTCCGGGACAGGTCCTACGAGCAGTACTTC. This gives the protein CATSRVRDRSYEQYF.

V usage is TRBV6-1 and J usage is TRBJ1-2; TRBD1 matches at 7 bases. Unmatched junction bases numbered 2, after V lost 5 bases and J lost 2 bases. This CDR3 contains 13 residues. The germline gives CDR1 MNHNS, CDR2 SASEGT. The CDR3 bases are TGTGCCAGCAGTTCGGGACAGAACTATGGCTACACCTTC. Its protein is CASSSGQNYGYTF.

The chain combines TRBV19 with TRBJ2-7; D perhaps matches TRBD1 (6 bases). The CDR3 totals 14 residues. Germline lookup yields CDR1 LNHDA and CDR2 SQIVND (reference sequence). The ends were cut back, 4 bases at V and 2 bases at J, with 12 bases in the middle. This CDR3 reads CASSTTGRAYEQYF. DNA of the CDR3: TGTGCCAGTAGTACGACAGGACGGGCCTACGAGCAGTACTTC.

V is TRBV7-8 and J is TRBJ2-1, with TRBD1 identical over 9 bases. The length of the CDR3 is 14 residues. The V segment lost 2 bases and the J segment 7 bases; nucleotides outside the gene matches: 3. Germline V gene lookup returns CDR1 SGHVS and CDR2 FQNEAQ. The CDR3 bases are TGTGCCAGCAGCTTAATACAGGGGGCGAATGAGCAGTTCTTC. It codes for CASSLIQGANEQFF.

The genes are TRBV7-9 and TRBJ1-4; D uncertain. The CDR3 has 14 amino acids. Trimming removed 5 bases at V and 3 bases at J, with 10 bases between. Germline values: CDR1 SEHNR, CDR2 FQNEAQ (reference sequence). DNA of the CDR3: TGTGCCAGCAGCCCAGGAGGTCCTAATGAAAAACTGTTTTTT. Protein sequence: CASSPGGPNEKLFF.

J is TRBJ1-4 and V is TRBV2, with D possibly TRBD1 on 6 matching bases. The CDR3 has 16 amino acids. The V gene's germline CDR1 is SNHLY and CDR2 FYNNEI. The germline V and J ends were trimmed by 6 bases and 5 bases, with 19 bases remaining between them. DNA for the CDR3: TGTGCCAGCAGCCAAAATGGGGGGGGCCTAAATGAAAAACTGTTTTTT. This encodes CASSQNGGGLNEKLFF. The whole variable domain, remainder taken from reference TRBV2 and TRBJ1-4, is EPEVTQTPSHQVTQMGQEVILRCVPISNHLYFYWYRQILGQKVEFLVSFYNNEISEKSEIFDDQFSVERPDGSNFTLKIRSTKLEDSAMYFCASSQNGGGLNEKLFFGSGTQLSVL.

This clone was seen a single time. The CDR3 DNA reads as TGCGCCAGCAGCTTACCGGGACAGAACACAGATACGCAGTATTTT. The encoded protein is CASSLPGQNTDTQYF. The chain joins TRBV5-1 to TRBJ2-3; 7 bases map to TRBD1. Unmatched junction bases numbered 5, after V lost 2 bases and J lost 2 bases. The germline gives CDR1 SGHRS, CDR2 YFSETQ. The CDR3 is made up of 15 amino acids.

This clone has more than one count but fewer than ten. This chain links TRBV4-2 with TRBJ1-4, with D possibly being TRBD1 (5 bases). Trimming stripped 1 base from V and 5 bases from J, with 11 bases between. Germline values: CDR1 LGHNA, CDR2 YNFKEQ. The CDR3 has 15 amino acids. CDR3 protein: CASSQGQAGNEKLFF. In DNA form, the CDR3 reads TGTGCCAGCAGCCAAGGTCAGGCAGGGAATGAAAAACTGTTTTTT.

The chain employs TRBV18 and TRBJ2-7; 9 bases line up with TRBD1. The length of the CDR3 is 15 residues. Germline CDR1 and CDR2: KGHSH and LQKENI. The V gene end was trimmed by 5 bases and the J gene end by 3 bases; junction bases not matched to a gene: 8. The CDR3 DNA reads TGTGCCAGCTCATCCCGGACAGGGGTTTTCTACGAGCAGTACTTC. Its protein product is CASSSRTGVFYEQYF.

V is TRBV18 and J is TRBJ2-1, with a possible D match to TRBD2 (6 bases). The CDR3 totals 15 residues. Germline-derived CDR1 and CDR2 are KGHSH and LQKENI. V lost 1 base to trimming and J lost 5 bases, with 12 bases between them. Here the CDR3 reads CASSPLQGGHNEQFF. In DNA, the CDR3 is TGTGCCAGCTCACCACTCCAGGGAGGCCACAATGAGCAGTTCTTC.

The chain links TRBV6-5 to TRBJ2-2; 8 nucleotides agree with TRBD1. With 6 bases clipped from V and 5 bases from J, the junction kept 8 bases outside the gene matches. The CDR3 loop spans 15 amino acids. Germline V lookup: CDR1 MNHEY, CDR2 SVGAGI. DNA of the CDR3: TGTGCCAGCAGGGAGGACAGGGCGGGGACCGGGGAGCTGTTTTTT. Translation gives CASREDRAGTGELFF.

This sequence joins TRBV6-6 and TRBJ1-6, with a tentative D call TRBD1 (5 bases). This CDR3 contains 14 residues. The V and J ends lost 7 bases and 8 bases respectively, with 15 bases between them. Germline V gene lookup returns CDR1 MNHNY and CDR2 SVGAGI (reference sequence). The CDR3 DNA follows: TGTGCCAGCACCCCCGGCAGGGTTGATTCACCCCTCCACTTT. The encoded protein is CASTPGRVDSPLHF.

The rearrangement links TRBV5-6 to TRBJ2-1, with 10 bases aligning to TRBD2. The CDR3 is 15 amino acids. Germline V gene sequence: CDR1 SGHDT, CDR2 YYEEEE. Losses at the gene ends were 0 bases for V and 9 bases for J; bases not matched to a gene: 6. CDR3 loop: CASSLGASGGLEQFF. The CDR3 bases are TGTGCCAGCAGCTTGGGAGCTAGCGGGGGCCTTGAGCAGTTCTTC.

The chain is built from TRBV6-1 and TRBJ1-1, with TRBD1 as a possible D gene (5 bases). V was trimmed by 3 bases and J by 7 bases, leaving 21 bases between them. From germline, CDR1 is MNHNS and CDR2 SASEGT. This CDR3 is built from 16 residues. CDR3: CASSDGAVAPRGEAFF. CDR3 coding DNA: TGTGCCAGCAGTGATGGGGCAGTTGCCCCACGAGGTGAAGCTTTCTTT.

This chain connects TRBV28 to TRBJ1-1, with D unresolved. The CDR3 totals 16 residues. V lost 5 bases and J lost 3, with 19 bases in between. Germline V gene sequence: CDR1 MDHEN, CDR2 SYDVKM. CDR3 coding DNA: TGTGCCAGCAGTCAAACGGGAACCGGATCCTACACTGAAGCTTTCTTT. Amino acids: CASSQTGTGSYTEAFF.

The sample holds a few counts of this clone. The chain couples TRBV5-1 to TRBJ1-5, with D possibly TRBD1 on 5 matching bases. The V and J ends lost 0 bases and 5 bases respectively, with 9 bases between them. CDR1 and CDR2 from the germline V gene are SGHRS and YFSETQ. The CDR3 covers 14 residues. The CDR3, as DNA: TGCGCCAGCAGCTTGGCGGGGGGGGATCAGCCCCAGCATTTT. It is translated as CASSLAGGDQPQHF.

The gene calls are TRBV5-1 and TRBJ1-4; D gene uncertain. The V gene lost 8 bases and the J gene lost 5 bases, with 13 bases spanning the gap. CDR3 length equals 13 residues. Germline CDR1 SGHRS, CDR2 YFSETQ. The CDR3 DNA is TGCGCCAGTCAGGACTATGCGAATGAAAAACTGTTTTTT. It yields the protein CASQDYANEKLFF.

The chain carries TRBV29-1 and TRBJ1-4, with 10 bases identical to TRBD1. Germline V CDR1 and CDR2: SQVTM, ANQGSEA. After removal of 6 bases from V and 0 bases from J, the junction contained 10 bases not matched to a gene. The CDR3 loop spans 17 amino acids. CDR3 DNA: TGCAGCGTCGCCGGGACAGGGGCTGATACAACTAATGAAAAACTGTTTTTT. Translated, it gives CSVAGTGADTTNEKLFF.

The chain links TRBV5-1 to TRBJ2-2; 7 nucleotides match TRBD1. This CDR3 is built from 15 residues. The J segment lost 4 bases and the V segment lost 5 bases, leaving 8 bases of the junction unmatched. CDR1 is SGHRS and CDR2 is YFSETQ in the germline V gene. Written as DNA, the CDR3 is TGCGCCAGCAGTCGGGACAGTCAGGGCACCGGGGAGCTGTTTTTT. It encodes CASSRDSQGTGELFF. The full variable domain, its missing parts supplied by reference TRBV5-1 and TRBJ2-2, is KAGVTQTPRYLIKTRGQQVTLSCSPISGHRSVSWYQQTPGQGLQFLFEYFSETQRNKGNFPGRFSGRQFSNSRSEMNVSTLELGDSALYLCASSRDSQGTGELFFGEGSRLTVL.

This clone was counted once. The CDR3 DNA is TGTGCCAGTAGTATGGGGCAGGGGGCCGTTCAGCCCCAGCATTTT. Translation: CASSMGQGAVQPQHF. V and J are TRBV19 and TRBJ1-5, with 8 bases aligning to TRBD1. This CDR3 contains 15 residues. J lost 6 bases, V lost 3 bases, and 7 bases had no gene match. The germline gives CDR1 LNHDA, CDR2 SQIVND (reference sequence).

This clone was picked up one time. The chain is built from TRBV15 and TRBJ2-5, with 9 nucleotides matching TRBD2. The CDR3 has 15 amino acids. J lost 3 bases, V lost 8 bases, and 10 bases had no gene match. Germline-derived CDR1 and CDR2 are LNHNV and YYDKDF (reference sequence). CDR3 DNA sequence: TGTGCCACCGCTGGGGCGGGGGGGGTAGAAGAGACCCAGTACTTC. Encoded protein: CATAGAGGVEETQYF.

The chain links TRBV2 to TRBJ2-3; 7 positions agree with TRBD2. This CDR3 comprises 14 residues. CDR1 SNHLY and CDR2 FYNNEI come from the germline V gene. V was pared by 10 bases and J by 3 bases, with 10 bases of the junction left unmatched. CDR3 nucleotide sequence: TGTGCCACCGGATCGCTAGCGGAAACAGATACGCAGTATTTT. This encodes CATGSLAETDTQYF.

The J gene is TRBJ2-3, the V gene TRBV28, with D maybe TRBD1 (5 bases). This CDR3 has 15 amino acids. CDR1 and CDR2 (germline): MDHEN, SYDVKM. V lost 6 bases and J 6 bases, leaving 19 bases between the germline ends. The CDR3, as DNA: TGTGCCAGCAGACAATTTTCCAGGGATATGGATACGCAGTATTTT. Its translation is CASRQFSRDMDTQYF.